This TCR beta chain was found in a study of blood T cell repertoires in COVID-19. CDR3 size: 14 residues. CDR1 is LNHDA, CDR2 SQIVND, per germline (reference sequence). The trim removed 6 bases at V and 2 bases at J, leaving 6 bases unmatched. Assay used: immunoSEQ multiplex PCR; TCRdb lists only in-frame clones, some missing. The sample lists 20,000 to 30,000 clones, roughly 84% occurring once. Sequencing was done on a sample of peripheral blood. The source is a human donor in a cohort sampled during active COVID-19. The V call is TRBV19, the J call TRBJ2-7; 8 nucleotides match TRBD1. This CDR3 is CASSQQGVTYEQYF. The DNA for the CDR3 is TGTGCCAGTAGCCAACAGGGGGTGACCTACGAGCAGTACTTC.